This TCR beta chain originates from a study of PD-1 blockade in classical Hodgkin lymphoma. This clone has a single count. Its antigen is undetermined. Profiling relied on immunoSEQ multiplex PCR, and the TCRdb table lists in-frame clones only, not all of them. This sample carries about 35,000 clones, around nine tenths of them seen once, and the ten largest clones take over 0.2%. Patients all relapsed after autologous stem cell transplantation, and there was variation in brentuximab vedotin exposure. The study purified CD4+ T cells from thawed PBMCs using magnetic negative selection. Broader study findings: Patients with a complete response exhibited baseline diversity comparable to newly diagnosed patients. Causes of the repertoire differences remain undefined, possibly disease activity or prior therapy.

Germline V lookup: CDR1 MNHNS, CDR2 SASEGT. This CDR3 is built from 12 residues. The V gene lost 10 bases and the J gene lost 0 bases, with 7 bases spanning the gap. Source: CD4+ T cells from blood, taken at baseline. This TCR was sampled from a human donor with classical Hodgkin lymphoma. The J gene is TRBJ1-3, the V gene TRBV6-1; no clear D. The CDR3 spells CAIQSSGNTIYF. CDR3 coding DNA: TGTGCCATCCAGAGCTCTGGAAACACCATATATTTT.